Listed here are 29 T cell receptor beta chains from one sample, sequenced in a study of Graves' ophthalmopathy and Graves' hyperthyroidism. RNA transcripts served as template for amplifying TCR beta CDR3 sequences. The workflow started with a first-round RT-PCR run with HTBI primers and then moved on to a second-round multiplex PCR. One entry per CDR3 protein, called by TCRdb with MiXCR from the multiplex PCR reads. The sample shows over a million distinct CDR3 sequences, 35% to 45% of them seen only once. The sequencing sample was made of peripheral blood or thyroid tissue (not recorded which). The receptors were gathered from an adult man with Graves' hyperthyroidism.

This clonotype was observed many times. V usage is TRBV10-3 and J usage is TRBJ2-5; 8 bases are a match to TRBD2. The trim removed 8 bases at V and 3 bases at J, leaving 8 bases unmatched. The CDR3 contains 14 residues. Per germline, CDR1 ENHRY and CDR2 SYGVKD. The CDR3 is CAIGIGGVEETQYF. CDR3 nucleotides: TGTGCCATCGGGATCGGGGGGGTAGAAGAGACCCAGTACTTC.

With regard to this clonotype: No DNA is shown, since the ends of the CDR3 on it are uncertain; the CDR3 is the one TCRdb lists. The rearrangement links TRBV25-1 to TRBJ1-2; the table assigns TRBD1, which was not confirmed against the DNA. The germline CDR1 and CDR2 sequences are MGHDK and SYGVNS. Ends included, the CDR3 has 21 residues. CDR3 sequence reads: CASSIYLCSVDPDRLDYGYTF.

This clonotype has at least ten counts. J is TRBJ1-1 and V is TRBV12-3 or TRBV12-4; the D gene is possibly TRBD1 (5 bases). The CDR3 totals 14 residues. Trimming took off 3 bases at V and 4 bases at J, with 12 bases between the two ends. The CDR3 bases are TGTGCCAGCAGTTTCGGGGGAGAAGGCACTGAAGCTTTCTTT. As protein: CASSFGGEGTEAFF.

The chain employs TRBV29-1 and TRBJ1-6, with 8 nucleotides matching TRBD1. This CDR3 is 13 amino acids long. The V segment lost 8 bases and the J segment 9 bases; nucleotides outside the gene matches: 9. Germline values: CDR1 SQVTM, CDR2 ANQGSEA. The CDR3, as DNA: TGCAGCACCCGGACAGGGCCGATTTCACCCCTCCACTTT. Translation gives CSTRTGPISPLHF.

This clonotype has at least ten counts. The chain recombines TRBV6-5 with TRBJ1-2, with D unclear. The length of the CDR3 is 13 residues. Deletions cut 5 bases from V and 4 bases from J, with 11 bases between. CDR1 and CDR2 (germline): MNHEY, SVGAGI. DNA of the CDR3: TGTGCCAGCAGTCCGGGAGGTCTCTATGGCTACACCTTC. Translated: CASSPGGLYGYTF.

A few counts support this clonotype. The chain links TRBV4-3 to TRBJ1-5; a possible D gene is TRBD1 (5 bases). CDR1 is LGHNA, CDR2 YSLEER, per germline. This CDR3 has 14 amino acids. The V and J ends lost 6 bases and 6 bases respectively, with 15 bases between them. The CDR3 is CASSATRGIQPQHF. CDR3 DNA sequence: TGCGCCAGCAGTGCGACCCGGGGGATTCAGCCCCAGCATTTT.

The V call is TRBV6-4, the J call TRBJ1-1; D is possibly TRBD1 (6 bases). The germline gives CDR1 MRHNA, CDR2 SNTAGT. This CDR3 is built from 13 residues. The V gene lost 6 bases and the J gene lost 1 base, with 9 bases spanning the gap. The CDR3 bases are TGTGCCAGCAGGACAGGCAGGAACACTGAAGCTTTCTTT. Its translation is CASRTGRNTEAFF.

This clonotype occurred a few times. The rearrangement uses TRBV7-2 and TRBJ2-5; D is tentatively TRBD1 or TRBD2 (5 bases each). The CDR3 consists of 13 residues. V lost 6 bases to trimming and J lost 5 bases, with 13 bases between them. Looked up from germline, CDR1 is SGHTA and CDR2 is FQGNSA. The CDR3 DNA reads TGTGCCAGCAGTTTTGACTGGGGGGAGACCCAGTACTTC. Its protein product is CASSFDWGETQYF.

The V call is TRBV5-1, the J call TRBJ1-2, with TRBD1 identical over 9 bases. V trimming: 0 bases; J trimming: 6 bases; junction bases outside the gene matches: 18. The CDR3 covers 19 residues. From germline, CDR1 is SGHRS and CDR2 YFSETQ. CDR3 DNA sequence: TGCGCCAGCAGCTTGGGTCCGGGACAGGGTGTAGACGGCAATCATGGCTACACCTTC. This encodes CASSLGPGQGVDGNHGYTF.

There are many counts of this clonotype. The chain uses TRBV14 and TRBJ2-7; D uncertain. Trimming stripped 1 base from V and 3 bases from J, with 7 bases between. The CDR3 consists of 13 residues. Looked up from germline, CDR1 is SGHDN and CDR2 is FVKESK. Written as DNA, the CDR3 is TGTGCCAGCAGCCAAGTCCACTTCTACGAGCAGTACTTC. Translating gives CASSQVHFYEQYF. The full variable domain, rest sourced from reference TRBV14 and TRBJ2-7, is EAGVTQFPSHSVIEKGQTVTLRCDPISGHDNLYWYRRVMGKEIKFLLHFVKESKQDESGMPNNRFLAERTGGTYSTLKVQPAELEDSGVYFCASSQVHFYEQYFGPGTRLTVT.

In the case of this clonotype: The junction and the germline gene differ at one end; a read error may be behind it. The chain combines TRBV12-3 or TRBV12-4 with TRBJ1-1; D gene unclear. This CDR3 is 15 amino acids long. The CDR3 protein is CASGLDGRMNTEAFF. As DNA, the CDR3 is TGTGCCAGCGGTTTGGACGGCAGAATGAACACTGAAGCTTTCTTT.

This clonotype was observed a handful of times. The chain has TRBV4-3 and TRBJ1-1; 7 bases map to TRBD1. The trim removed 4 bases at V and 0 bases at J, leaving 11 bases unmatched. The germline CDR1 and CDR2 sequences are LGHNA and YSLEER. This CDR3 is built from 17 residues. CDR3 protein: CASSRFVGQQMNTEAFF. The CDR3 DNA sequence: TGCGCCAGCAGCCGCTTCGTGGGACAGCAAATGAACACTGAAGCTTTCTTT.

In its sample, this clonotype was seen a few times. The V call is TRBV6-5, the J call TRBJ1-2; D call uncertain. The CDR3 totals 16 residues. Trimming took 2 bases from V and 0 from J, leaving 13 bases between them. Looked up from germline, CDR1 is MNHEY and CDR2 is SVGAGI. CDR3 protein: CASSYVGRASNYGYTF. The CDR3 DNA is TGTGCCAGCAGTTACGTGGGCAGAGCTTCTAACTATGGCTACACCTTC.

As DNA, the CDR3 is TGTGCCAGCAGTCGCAGAGGGGGTCCATGGGATCAGCCCCAGCATTTT. This encodes CASSRRGGPWDQPQHF. This chain links TRBV12-3 or TRBV12-4 with TRBJ1-5, with D perhaps TRBD1 (6 bases). V was clipped by 5 bases and J by 5 bases, with 19 bases between them. This CDR3 comprises 16 residues.

The table lists this clonotype with a few counts. An end of the junction does not agree with germline; a read error may underlie this. The gene calls are TRBV7-9 and TRBJ1-1; tentative D call: TRBD1 (6 bases). Per the germline V gene, CDR1 is SEHNR and CDR2 is FQNEAQ (reference sequence). This CDR3 spans 15 amino acids. The CDR3 DNA is TGTGCCGGCAGTGGTCCGACAGGACGGAACACTGAAGCTTTCTTT. Its protein is CAGSGPTGRNTEAFF.

The chain employs TRBV14 and TRBJ2-2; TRBD1 is a possible D gene (6 bases). This CDR3 comprises 18 residues. Germline CDR1 SGHDN, CDR2 FVKESK. Trimming cost V 1 base and J 3 bases, with 18 bases left between them. This CDR3 reads CASSQVTDRTSYTGELFF. Here the CDR3 DNA reads TGTGCCAGCAGCCAAGTGACAGACAGGACGAGCTACACCGGGGAGCTGTTTTTT.

Concerning this clonotype: A much larger clone differs from this one at a single base, so this may be a read error. The gene calls are TRBV3-1 and TRBJ2-7; D remains ambiguous. The CDR3 length is 11 residues. Germline V gives CDR1 LGHDT, CDR2 YNNKEL (reference sequence). The CDR3 sequence is CASSQESEHYF. The DNA of the CDR3 is TGTGCCAGCAGCCAAGAGTCCGAGCACTACTTC.

At least ten counts were recorded for this clonotype. V usage is TRBV20-1 and J usage is TRBJ2-5; D is perhaps TRBD1 or TRBD2 (6 bases each). Germline V gene data show CDR1 as DFQATT and CDR2 as SNEGSKA (reference sequence). Trimming left V 5 bases short and J 5 bases short, with 18 bases between. This CDR3 spans 14 amino acids. The CDR3 is CSADGGHGYETQYF. CDR3 nucleotide sequence: TGCAGTGCTGACGGGGGACACGGTTATGAGACCCAGTACTTC.

The V gene is TRBV7-9, the J gene TRBJ2-7; the D gene is possibly TRBD1 (6 bases). V lost 2 bases to trimming and J lost 11 bases, with 16 bases between them. Germline lookup yields CDR1 SEHNR and CDR2 FQNEAQ (reference sequence). The CDR3 is made up of 13 amino acids. The CDR3 spells CASSLFEGDTEYF. CDR3 sequence (DNA): TGTGCCAGCAGCTTATTTGAAGGGGACACCGAGTACTTC.

The chain joins TRBV5-1 to TRBJ2-7, with TRBD2 identical over 9 bases. CDR3 length: 15 amino acids. The germline V gene has CDR1 SGHRS and CDR2 YFSETQ. V trimming: 4 bases; J trimming: 7 bases; junction bases outside the gene matches: 12. CDR3 protein: CASSLGTSPTGEQYF. DNA of the CDR3: TGCGCCAGCAGCCTCGGGACTAGCCCTACCGGGGAGCAGTACTTC.

The chain joins TRBV2 to TRBJ2-7; 7 nucleotides align to TRBD2. Germline loops: CDR1 SNHLY, CDR2 FYNNEI. J gave up 6 bases and V 4 bases, and 6 bases lay outside the gene matches. The CDR3 loop spans 13 amino acids. This chain's CDR3 is CASSVAGASEQYF. In nucleotides, the CDR3 is TGTGCCAGCAGTGTTGCGGGAGCCTCCGAGCAGTACTTC. The full variable domain, its missing parts supplied by reference TRBV2 and TRBJ2-7, is EPEVTQTPSHQVTQMGQEVILRCVPISNHLYFYWYRQILGQKVEFLVSFYNNEISEKSEIFDDQFSVERPDGSNFTLKIRSTKLEDSAMYFCASSVAGASEQYFGPGTRLTVT.

The rearrangement links TRBV20-1 to TRBJ2-6; maybe TRBD1 (7 bases). The CDR3 loop spans 14 amino acids. Between the trimmed V and J ends, which lost 5 bases and 18 bases, there was a span of 26 bases. The V gene's germline CDR1 is DFQATT and CDR2 SNEGSKA (reference sequence). The CDR3 protein is CSAQGSGGGRQETF. In DNA, the CDR3 is TGCAGTGCTCAGGGATCAGGGGGAGGCCGACAAGAGACTTTC.

This clonotype was observed at least ten times. The chain recombines TRBV7-8 with TRBJ1-1, with 8 positions matching TRBD1. After removal of 5 bases from V and 1 base from J, the junction contained 6 bases not matched to a gene. The germline V gene has CDR1 SGHVS and CDR2 FQNEAQ. CDR3 length: 15 residues. CDR3 in amino acids: CASSADRGANTEAFF. The CDR3 nucleotides read TGTGCCAGCAGCGCCGACAGGGGCGCGAACACTGAAGCTTTCTTT.

With respect to this clonotype: Compared with germline, one end of the junction differs, possibly owing to a read error. The chain employs TRBV10-2 and TRBJ2-7; 7 nucleotides line up with TRBD2. From germline, CDR1 is WSHSY and CDR2 SAAADI. The CDR3 runs to 14 residues. The CDR3 region has the DNA TGTGCCAGCAGTTTTCAGCGGGACCTTTATGAGCAGTACTTC. It codes for CASSFQRDLYEQYF.

This clonotype was picked up a small number of times. The chain combines TRBV5-6 with TRBJ2-2; D ambiguous. Trimming removed 5 bases at V and 6 bases at J, with 8 bases between. Germline values: CDR1 SGHDT, CDR2 YYEEEE. This CDR3 has 12 amino acids. The CDR3 protein is CASRHIPGELFF. The CDR3 bases are TGTGCCAGCAGACATATTCCCGGGGAGCTGTTTTTT.

The DNA of the CDR3 is TGCAGCGTGTTGGGGGGGTTAGCGGGAGAGTTCGCCTCCGAGCAGTACTTC. As protein: CSVLGGLAGEFASEQYF. This chain links TRBV29-1 with TRBJ2-7, with 9 bases identical to TRBD2. The CDR3 runs to 17 residues. The ends lost 6 bases at V and 6 bases at J; junction bases unmatched: 21. Per germline, CDR1 SQVTM and CDR2 ANQGSEA.

Many counts were recorded for this clonotype. The chain is built from TRBV7-2 and TRBJ1-5; D unclear. Germline CDR1 reads SGHTA; CDR2 reads FQGNSA. This CDR3 is 14 amino acids long. The germline V and J ends were trimmed by 3 bases and 3 bases, with 9 bases remaining between them. The CDR3 spells CASSLKGLNQPQHF. The DNA for the CDR3 is TGTGCCAGCAGCTTGAAAGGGCTCAATCAGCCCCAGCATTTT.

The J gene is TRBJ1-2, the V gene TRBV7-2; D gene uncertain. This CDR3 has 12 amino acids. Trimming stripped 3 bases from V and 6 bases from J, with 8 bases between. The V gene's germline CDR1 is SGHTA and CDR2 FQGNSA. The CDR3, as DNA: TGTGCCAGCAGCTTCCACCGGGATGGCTACACCTTC. This gives the protein CASSFHRDGYTF.

The gene calls are TRBV7-9 and TRBJ2-7, with 10 bases identical to TRBD2. The germline CDR1 and CDR2 sequences are SEHNR and FQNEAQ (reference sequence). V lost 3 bases to trimming and J lost 0 bases; unmatched junction nucleotides: 5. The CDR3 loop spans 16 amino acids. In nucleotides, the CDR3 is TGTGCCAGCAGCTTGGGACTAGCGAGAGACTCCTACGAGCAGTACTTC. Encoded protein: CASSLGLARDSYEQYF.